These T cell receptor beta chains were read from a single sample in a study of blood T cell repertoires in COVID-19. Profiled with immunoSEQ multiplex PCR; TCRdb holds only in-frame clones, not every one. The sample yields around 250,000 clones, 89% seen once. Sequenced: peripheral blood. These receptors were collected from a woman between 40 and 50 years old who had recovered from COVID-19. The CDR3 runs from the conserved cysteine through the conserved F or W. The D gene is left open where the match is weak. Rows give clone size only sometimes, using once, few, many, or a class for an expanded clone.

v_gene	j_gene	d_gene	abundance	CDR3aa	CDR3nt
TRBV6-1	TRBJ2-1	-	-	CASGDRYNEQFF	TGTGCCAGCGGTGACCGTTACAATGAGCAGTTCTTC
TRBV27	TRBJ1-6	TRBD1	-	CASSPWGTGYNSPLHF	TGTGCCAGCAGCCCCTGGGGGACAGGTTATAATTCACCCCTCCACTTT
TRBV29-1	TRBJ1-2	TRBD1	-	CSDLQGDYGYTF	TGCAGCGACCTTCAGGGGGATTATGGCTACACCTTC
TRBV12-3/TRBV12-4	TRBJ1-2	TRBD1	once	CASRGQGAWGYTF	TGTGCCAGCAGAGGACAGGGGGCCTGGGGCTACACCTTC
TRBV5-6	TRBJ2-3	TRBD2	-	CASSLVPSGSDTQYF	TGTGCCAGCAGCTTGGTGCCTAGCGGGAGCGATACGCAGTATTTT
TRBV6-2/TRBV6-3	TRBJ1-3	-	-	CASSIGMSGNTIYF	TGTGCCAGCAGTATCGGGATGTCTGGAAACACCATATATTTT
TRBV6-5	TRBJ2-5	TRBD2	-	CASSYSMGLGEETQYF	TGTGCCAGCAGTTACTCGATGGGACTAGGTGAAGAGACCCAGTACTTC
TRBV5-4	TRBJ2-2	TRBD2	-	CASSWLRGGLEHGELFF	TGTGCCAGCAGCTGGTTGCGGGGGGGCCTTGAGCACGGGGAGCTGTTTTTT
TRBV4-1	TRBJ2-5	TRBD2	-	CASSPVLAGGSAETQYF	TGCGCCAGCAGCCCAGTACTAGCGGGGGGGTCCGCGGAGACCCAGTACTTC
TRBV6-6	TRBJ2-2	TRBD2	-	CASSRASAGTSAMPNTGELFF	TGTGCCAGCAGCAGAGCTTCAGCCGGGACTAGCGCCATGCCAAACACCGGGGAGCTGTTTTTT
TRBV5-1	TRBJ1-3	TRBD1	-	CASSSRTGIENTIYF	TGCGCCAGCAGCTCCCGGACAGGGATAGAAAACACCATATATTTT
TRBV4-1	TRBJ1-3	-	few	CASSQGRSSGNTIYF	TGCGCCAGCAGCCAAGGACGGAGCTCTGGAAACACCATATATTTT
TRBV5-1	TRBJ2-2	TRBD1	-	CASSLRGRGGELFF	TGCGCCAGCAGCCTCAGGGGGCGCGGCGGGGAGCTGTTTTTT
TRBV29-1	TRBJ2-1	-	-	CSVYRDNFYNEQFF	TGCAGTGTTTACCGGGACAACTTCTACAATGAGCAGTTCTTC
TRBV5-1	TRBJ1-3	-	-	CASSRGAGNTIYF	TGCGCCAGCAGCCGGGGGGCTGGAAACACCATATATTTT
TRBV2	TRBJ2-5	TRBD2	-	CASSVGAGVGEETQYF	TGTGCCAGCAGTGTTGGGGCGGGAGTAGGGGAAGAGACCCAGTACTTC
TRBV6-1	TRBJ2-3	TRBD1	few	CASSEGRGQGFQRAAYTQYF	TGTGCCAGCAGTGAGGGTAGGGGACAGGGGTTCCAGCGGGCCGCGTATACGCAGTATTTT
TRBV3-1/TRBV3-2	TRBJ2-3	TRBD2	-	CASSQSSGSTDTQYF	TGTGCCAGCAGCCAATCTAGCGGAAGCACAGATACGCAGTATTTT
TRBV19	TRBJ1-5	-	-	CASSPQARNSNQPQHF	TGTGCCAGTAGCCCACAGGCCCGTAACAGCAATCAGCCCCAGCATTTT
TRBV9	TRBJ1-1	TRBD1	-	CASSVQGDTEAFF	TGTGCCAGCAGCGTACAGGGGGACACTGAAGCTTTCTTT
TRBV5-5	TRBJ2-2	TRBD1	-	CASSWTGTGELFF	TGTGCCAGCAGCTGGACAGGGACCGGGGAGCTGTTTTTT
TRBV2	TRBJ2-3	TRBD2	-	CASSEALAGGEDTQYF	TGTGCCAGCAGTGAAGCCCTAGCGGGAGGGGAAGATACGCAGTATTTT
TRBV18	TRBJ2-7	-	-	CASSPSQGSSYEQYF	TGTGCCAGCTCACCCAGCCAGGGGAGCAGCTACGAGCAGTACTTC
TRBV2	TRBJ2-1	TRBD2	-	CASRPGLAGVGEQFF	TGTGCCAGCAGACCGGGACTAGCGGGAGTCGGCGAGCAGTTCTTC